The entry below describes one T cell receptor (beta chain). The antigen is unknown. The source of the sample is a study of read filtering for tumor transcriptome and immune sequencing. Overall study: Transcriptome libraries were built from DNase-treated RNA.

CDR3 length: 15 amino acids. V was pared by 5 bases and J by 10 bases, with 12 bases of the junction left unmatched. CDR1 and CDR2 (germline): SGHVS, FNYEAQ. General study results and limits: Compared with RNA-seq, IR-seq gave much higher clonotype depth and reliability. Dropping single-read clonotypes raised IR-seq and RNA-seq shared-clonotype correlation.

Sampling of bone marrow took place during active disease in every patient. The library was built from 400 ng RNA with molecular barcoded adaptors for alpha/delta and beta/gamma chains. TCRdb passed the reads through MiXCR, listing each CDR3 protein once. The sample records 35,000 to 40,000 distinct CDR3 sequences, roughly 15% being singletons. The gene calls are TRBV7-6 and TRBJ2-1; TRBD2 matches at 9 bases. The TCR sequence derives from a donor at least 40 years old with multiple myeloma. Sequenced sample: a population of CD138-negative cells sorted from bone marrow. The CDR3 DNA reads TGTGCCAGCAGCCCTCGAATACTAGCGGGCCGAGAGCAGTTCTTC. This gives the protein CASSPRILAGREQFF. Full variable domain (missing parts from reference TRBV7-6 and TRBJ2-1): GAGVSQSPRYKVTKRGQDVALRCDPISGHVSLYWYRQALGQGPEFLTYFNYEAQQDKSGLPNDRFSAERPEGSISTLTIQRTEQRDSAMYRCASSPRILAGREQFFGPGTRLTVL.